This T cell receptor beta chain was retrieved from a study of cytomegalovirus exposure and HLA in healthy donors. This PCR relied on a set of 60 Vbeta primers and 13 Jbeta primers. Data came from immunoSEQ multiplex PCR; TCRdb stores just in-frame clones and leaves some out. Reported are around 140,000 clones; the ten largest clones contain 1.5% to 1.9%. With regard to this clone: Its specificity is not known.

V was clipped by 5 bases and J by 6 bases, with 16 bases between them. This CDR3 contains 15 residues. Germline V lookup: CDR1 SGHVS, CDR2 FQNEAQ. Overall study findings and caveats: A later analysis linked a missense DCLRE1C variant to TCR beta V- and J-gene trimming. Earlier analysis yielded a pattern in which most TCR beta V segments were productive about 90% or about 30% of the time. Upon later analysis, HLA-associated TCR beta chains proved more clonally expanded than other, equally common chains.

The V call is TRBV7-8, the J call TRBJ1-4, with D maybe TRBD1 (6 bases). The specimen sequenced was PBMCs. This receptor was obtained from a woman aged 40 to 50 in good health and CMV-seronegative. The CDR3, as DNA: TGTGCCAGCAGCCCAGCAGGGAGGGGGTATGAAAAACTGTTTTTT. Protein product: CASSPAGRGYEKLFF.